Listed below are T cell receptor beta chains from one sample, sequenced in a study of blood T cells in healthy people across ages. Via MiXCR, TCRdb re-called the 5' RACE reads, giving one row per CDR3 protein. The sample has some 920,000 distinct CDR3 sequences, about 53% seen once. Sequencing input: blood. Source of these receptors: a woman aged 55-75 years in good health. Both conserved end residues are part of each CDR3.

V: TRBV3-1; J: TRBJ1-1; CDR3: CASSQDSPAGENTEAFF
V: TRBV29-1; J: TRBJ2-1; CDR3: CSAHPSGRRYEQFF
V: TRBV27; J: TRBJ2-7; CDR3: CASRRLAETVYEQYF
V: TRBV20-1; J: -; CDR3: CSADVLAYEQYF
V: TRBV7-2; J: TRBJ2-1; CDR3: CASSLGQSRGNEQFF
V: TRBV6-5; J: TRBJ1-2; CDR3: CASSPHETGYSSGYTF
V: TRBV6-5; J: TRBJ1-1; CDR3: CASSYSRGDRRNTEAFF
V: TRBV11-1; J: TRBJ2-7; CDR3: CASSRDAPGAQYF
V: TRBV12-3/TRBV12-4; J: TRBJ1-5; CDR3: CASSPDRARQPQHF
V: TRBV3-1; J: TRBJ2-7; CDR3: CASSQTTGGFVYEQYF
V: TRBV20-1; J: -; CDR3: CSARDLLLSLRNLAYEQYF
V: TRBV20-1; J: TRBJ2-1; CDR3: CSPPREGTGGASTYNEQFF
V: TRBV5-1; J: TRBJ1-2; CDR3: CASKDGIYGYTF
V: TRBV10-1; J: TRBJ2-4; CDR3: CASNRCARGMSPLAKNIQYF
V: TRBV4-1; J: TRBJ2-3; CDR3: CASSQQITATSGVTDTQYF
V: TRBV6-2/TRBV6-3; J: TRBJ2-1; CDR3: CASSLTRKEQFF
V: TRBV4-2; J: TRBJ1-2; CDR3: CASSQDVSAYGYTF
V: TRBV29-1; J: TRBJ2-4; CDR3: CSAAPTGLAKNIQYF
V: TRBV20-1; J: TRBJ2-1; CDR3: CSAPDHDRGNSNEQFF
V: TRBV29-1; J: TRBJ2-7; CDR3: CSVYDRTGEQYF
V: TRBV20-1; J: -; CDR3: CSAPNLETQYF
V: TRBV24-1; J: TRBJ2-5; CDR3: CATSDADRARRGNEQYF
V: TRBV7-6; J: TRBJ2-1; CDR3: CASSLGTRVDEQFF
V: TRBV29-1; J: TRBJ2-5; CDR3: CSVEDGGAGETQYF
V: TRBV7-9; J: TRBJ2-5; CDR3: CASSLYLISGQGFNEQYF
V: TRBV3-1; J: TRBJ2-1; CDR3: CASTRGASGNNEQFF
V: TRBV27; J: -; CDR3: CASRANRNRGETQYF
V: TRBV6-4; J: TRBJ2-2; CDR3: CTSSEGQGYTGELFF
V: TRBV28; J: TRBJ2-7; CDR3: CASKNPGQAYEQYF
V: TRBV6-2/TRBV6-3; J: TRBJ2-7; CDR3: CASRPSGGEQYF
V: TRBV5-6; J: TRBJ2-3; CDR3: CASSFGANTDTQYF
V: TRBV7-9; J: TRBJ2-2; CDR3: CASSLIRLAGAGELFF
V: TRBV6-1; J: TRBJ2-3; CDR3: CASRLLAGVRNGTQYF
V: TRBV6-2/TRBV6-3; J: -; CDR3: CASSGRKNIQYF
V: TRBV9; J: TRBJ1-2; CDR3: CASSPHADWDGYTF
V: TRBV30; J: -; CDR3: CAWSPTGLSEQYF
V: TRBV20-1; J: TRBJ2-7; CDR3: CSVQTDSYEQYF
V: TRBV7-9; J: TRBJ1-4; CDR3: CASSATGRNEKLFF
V: TRBV27; J: TRBJ2-7; CDR3: CASSRDRDLYEQYF
V: TRBV4-1; J: TRBJ2-7; CDR3: CASSQGYRIGKEQYF
V: TRBV7-8; J: TRBJ2-1; CDR3: CASSAGPLNEQFF